This T cell receptor (beta chain) was sequenced in a study of control samples from healthy donors and cancer patients. The CDR3 has 13 amino acids. The germline V gene has CDR1 SQVTM and CDR2 ANQGSEA. V lost 6 bases and J lost 7, with 16 bases in between. This clone was recorded a few times. The data were produced by immunoSEQ multiplex PCR, yet TCRdb's version contains in-frame clones alone and is incomplete. The sample records tens of thousands of clones, roughly 82% being singletons. The chain links TRBV29-1 to TRBJ1-5, with D possibly matching TRBD1 (5 bases). Specimen: blood. This clonotype was obtained from a man in his fifties or sixties in good health. CDR3: CSVARTWGQPQHF. DNA for the CDR3: TGCAGCGTGGCGAGGACATGGGGGCAGCCCCAGCATTTT.